The sample holds one count of the clone carrying this T cell receptor (beta chain). The treatment: randomized to nivolumab then ipilimumab (arm A) or the reverse (arm B). PBMC sorting kept live CD3+CD8+ cells without CD19 or CD56. The data are from a study of sequential checkpoint blockade in melanoma. Overall study context: Randomization was 1:1 between first-line nivolumab→ipilimumab and ipilimumab→nivolumab. Both treatment sequences were followed by maintenance nivolumab.

The CDR3 length is 15 residues. Trimming removed 5 bases from V and 3 bases from J; junction bases left unmatched: 8. Germline loops: CDR1 SGHAT, CDR2 FQNNGV. Clones were sequenced by immunoSEQ multiplex PCR, and TCRdb holds only the in-frame ones, with some missing. Counted here are about 17,000 clones, approximately 81% occurring once; the ten biggest clones make up 30% to 40%. The source material was CD8+ T cells sorted from blood (inferred from file names), sampled from a patient given nivolumab and ipilimumab in sequence. The V gene is TRBV11-2, the J gene TRBJ2-3; TRBD1 aligns across 7 bases. The clonotype was recovered from a human donor with melanoma. CDR3 sequence (DNA): TGTGCCAGCAGCGCGACAGGGTATACGACAGATACGCAGTATTTT. This sequence encodes CASSATGYTTDTQYF.